The 15 T cell receptor beta chains given below trace back to one sample, sequenced in a study of T-cell memory formation after mild COVID-19. TCRdb reprocessed the 5' RACE reads with MiXCR, giving one entry per CDR3 protein. Counted here are roughly 400,000 distinct CDR3 sequences, more than 15% occurring once; the ten biggest clones make up about a fifth. Sequences were obtained from PBMCs or a T cell subset sorted from them (not recorded which). The source is a man aged 18 to 30 who had mild COVID-19 (a few samples of this study predate the infection). Cell type and time point are not known.

This chain links TRBV5-1 with TRBJ2-3; 9 nucleotides align to TRBD2. The CDR3 is 17 amino acids. Losses at the gene ends were 3 bases for V and 0 bases for J; bases not matched to a gene: 8. Germline V gives CDR1 SGHRS, CDR2 YFSETQ. CDR3 protein: CASSSGGLARSTDTQYF. CDR3 DNA sequence: TGCGCCAGCAGCTCAGGGGGACTAGCCAGGAGCACAGATACGCAGTATTTT.

The chain couples TRBV6-2 or TRBV6-3 to TRBJ2-1; D is undetermined. Germline V gene lookup returns CDR1 MNHEY and CDR2 SVGEGT. V was trimmed by 0 bases and J by 8 bases, leaving 8 bases between them. This CDR3 comprises 13 residues. The CDR3 here is CASSYSPWDEQFF. The CDR3 bases are TGTGCCAGCAGTTACTCGCCCTGGGATGAGCAGTTCTTC.

A few counts support this clonotype. The rearrangement uses TRBV7-9 and TRBJ2-1, with 11 bases fitting TRBD1. CDR1 SEHNR and CDR2 FQNEAQ come from the germline V gene (reference sequence). The CDR3 length is 16 residues. Unmatched junction bases numbered 5, after V lost 0 bases and J lost 7 bases. This chain's CDR3 is CASSLAGTGGSNEQFF. The CDR3 DNA reads as TGTGCCAGCAGCTTAGCCGGGACAGGGGGATCGAATGAGCAGTTCTTC.

This clonotype was recorded a few times. The CDR3, as DNA: TGTGCCAGCTCACCACGCGAACAGGGGTTTGTCACTGAAGCTTTCTTT. The encoded protein is CASSPREQGFVTEAFF. This sequence joins TRBV18 and TRBJ1-1; 7 bases align to TRBD1. The CDR3 extends over 16 amino acids. CDR1 and CDR2 (germline): KGHSH, LQKENI. Unmatched junction bases numbered 9, after V lost 1 base and J lost 4 bases.

This chain connects TRBV4-1 to TRBJ2-3; the D gene is possibly TRBD1 (6 bases). V lost 1 base, J lost 0 bases, and 8 bases lay in between. CDR1 is MGHRA and CDR2 is YSYEKL in the germline V gene. The CDR3 is 15 amino acids. The CDR3 is CASSQGGRSTDTQYF. In nucleotides, the CDR3 is TGCGCCAGCAGCCAAGGGGGGCGTAGCACAGATACGCAGTATTTT.

Comment on this clonotype: At one end the junction does not follow the germline gene, possibly because of a read error. The rearrangement joins TRBV7-2 to TRBJ1-6, with a tentative D call TRBD1 (5 bases). Looked up from germline, CDR1 is SGHTA and CDR2 is FQGNSA. The CDR3 has 13 amino acids. In DNA, the CDR3 is TGTGACAGCAGGCGGGACTACAATTCACCCCTCCACTTT. Translating gives CDSRRDYNSPLHF. Variable domain in full (rest from reference TRBV7-2 and TRBJ1-6): GAGVSQSPSNKVTEKGKDVELRCDPISGHTALYWYRQSLGQGLEFLIYFQGNSAPDKSGLPSDRFSAERTGGSVSTLTIQRTQQEDSAVYLCDSRRDYNSPLHFGNGTRLTVT.

This clonotype was seen more than once but under ten times. The chain joins TRBV7-9 to TRBJ2-2, with D maybe TRBD2 (5 bases). The V end lost 6 bases, the J end lost 5 bases, and 13 bases lay between the germline ends. The CDR3 has 14 residues. The germline CDR1 and CDR2 sequences are SEHNR and FQNEAQ (reference sequence). The CDR3 loop reads CASSPYRGTGELFF. The CDR3 coding sequence is TGTGCCAGCAGTCCCTACAGAGGGACCGGGGAGCTGTTTTTT. Drawing the rest from reference TRBV7-9 and TRBJ2-2, the complete variable domain is DTGVSQNPRHKITKRGQNVTFRCDPISEHNRLYWYRQTLGQGPEFLTYFQNEAQLEKSRLLSDRFSAERPKGSFSTLEIQRTEQGDSAMYLCASSPYRGTGELFFGEGSRLTVL.

This clonotype was counted a few times. The chain's CDR3 is CAINRDRGETQYF. CDR3 DNA: TGTGCCATCAACCGGGACAGGGGAGAGACCCAGTACTTC. The chain links TRBV10-3 to TRBJ2-5; 10 positions match TRBD1. The CDR3 runs 13 residues. The germline V gene has CDR1 ENHRY and CDR2 SYGVKD. The V gene end was trimmed by 7 bases and the J gene end by 4 bases; junction bases not matched to a gene: 3.

The rearrangement uses TRBV5-5 and TRBJ2-5, with 10 bases aligning to TRBD1. Germline CDR1 and CDR2: SGHKS and YYEKEE (reference sequence). The CDR3 is 15 amino acids. The V and J ends lost 3 bases and 5 bases, in that order; junction bases with no gene match: 7. In DNA, the CDR3 is TGTGCCAGCAGCTCGCCGGACAGGGGGGTGGAGACCCAGTACTTC. As protein: CASSSPDRGVETQYF.

This chain uses TRBV5-1 with TRBJ1-1; D might be TRBD1 (6 bases). Germline values: CDR1 SGHRS, CDR2 YFSETQ. V gave up 3 bases and J gave up 3 bases, with 9 bases separating them. The CDR3 has 13 amino acids. Here the CDR3 reads CASSWTEDTEAFF. The CDR3 DNA sequence: TGCGCCAGCAGCTGGACAGAAGACACTGAAGCTTTCTTT.

The chain carries TRBV4-1 and TRBJ2-2, with 8 bases lining up with TRBD2. V was clipped by 0 bases and J by 5 bases; unmatched bases: 8. This CDR3 region has 17 residues. CDR1 and CDR2 from the germline V gene are MGHRA and YSYEKL. The chain's CDR3 is CASSQDPGGGITGELFF. The CDR3 bases are TGCGCCAGCAGCCAAGATCCGGGCGGGGGGATTACCGGGGAGCTGTTTTTT.

This clonotype was counted between two and nine times. This chain uses TRBV4-3 with TRBJ2-3; 9 bases fit TRBD2. This CDR3 region has 16 residues. CDR1 is LGHNA, CDR2 YSLEER, per germline. Unmatched junction bases numbered 6, after V lost 3 bases and J lost 2 bases. This CDR3 reads CASSHPPSGDTDTQYF. The CDR3 nucleotides are TGCGCCAGCAGCCATCCCCCTAGCGGGGACACAGATACGCAGTATTTT.

This clonotype was detected a few times. The J gene is TRBJ1-4, the V gene TRBV18; D call uncertain. The CDR3 is 17 amino acids. The germline V and J ends were trimmed by 3 bases and 4 bases, with 18 bases remaining between them. The germline V gene encodes CDR1 KGHSH and CDR2 LQKENI. CDR3 loop: CASSPDFRFLVNEKLFF. CDR3 nucleotides: TGTGCCAGCTCACCGGATTTCAGGTTCTTAGTTAATGAAAAACTGTTTTTT.

The chain has TRBV11-3 and TRBJ2-1; perhaps D is TRBD1 or TRBD2 (5 bases each). The length of the CDR3 is 11 residues. V lost 5 bases, J lost 15 bases, and 14 bases lay in between. Germline V gene lookup returns CDR1 SGHNT and CDR2 YENEEA. The CDR3 protein is CASSGTNDLFF. CDR3 sequence (DNA): TGTGCCAGCAGCGGGACCAACGATCTGTTCTTC.

This clonotype was found many times. CDR3 residues: CASSQGGYNEQFF. CDR3 DNA sequence: TGTGCCAGCAGCCAGGGGGGCTACAATGAGCAGTTCTTC. The chain combines TRBV7-2 with TRBJ2-1; a weak D match, TRBD1 (7 bases). V lost 5 bases, J lost 3 bases, and 8 bases lay in between. This CDR3 contains 13 residues. Germline V gene lookup returns CDR1 SGHTA and CDR2 FQGNSA. Supplemented by reference TRBV7-2 and TRBJ2-1, the full variable domain reads GAGVSQSPSNKVTEKGKDVELRCDPISGHTALYWYRQSLGQGLEFLIYFQGNSAPDKSGLPSDRFSAERTGGSVSTLTIQRTQQEDSAVYLCASSQGGYNEQFFGPGTRLTVL.